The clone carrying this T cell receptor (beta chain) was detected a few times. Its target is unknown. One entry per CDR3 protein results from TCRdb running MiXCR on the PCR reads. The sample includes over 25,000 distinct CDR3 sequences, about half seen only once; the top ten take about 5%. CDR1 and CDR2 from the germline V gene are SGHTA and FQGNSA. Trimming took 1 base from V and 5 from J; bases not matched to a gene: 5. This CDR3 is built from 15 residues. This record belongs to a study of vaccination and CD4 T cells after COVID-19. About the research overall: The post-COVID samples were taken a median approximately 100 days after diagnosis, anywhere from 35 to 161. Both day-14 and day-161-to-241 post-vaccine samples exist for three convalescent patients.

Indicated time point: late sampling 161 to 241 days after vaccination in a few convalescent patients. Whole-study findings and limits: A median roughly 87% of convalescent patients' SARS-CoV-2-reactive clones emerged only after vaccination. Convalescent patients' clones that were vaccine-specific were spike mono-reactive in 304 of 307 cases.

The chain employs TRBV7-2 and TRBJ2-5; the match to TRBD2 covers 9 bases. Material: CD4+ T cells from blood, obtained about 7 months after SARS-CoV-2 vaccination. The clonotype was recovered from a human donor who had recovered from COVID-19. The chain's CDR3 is CASSLVAGVGETQYF. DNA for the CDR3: TGTGCCAGCAGCTTAGTAGCGGGAGTAGGGGAGACCCAGTACTTC.